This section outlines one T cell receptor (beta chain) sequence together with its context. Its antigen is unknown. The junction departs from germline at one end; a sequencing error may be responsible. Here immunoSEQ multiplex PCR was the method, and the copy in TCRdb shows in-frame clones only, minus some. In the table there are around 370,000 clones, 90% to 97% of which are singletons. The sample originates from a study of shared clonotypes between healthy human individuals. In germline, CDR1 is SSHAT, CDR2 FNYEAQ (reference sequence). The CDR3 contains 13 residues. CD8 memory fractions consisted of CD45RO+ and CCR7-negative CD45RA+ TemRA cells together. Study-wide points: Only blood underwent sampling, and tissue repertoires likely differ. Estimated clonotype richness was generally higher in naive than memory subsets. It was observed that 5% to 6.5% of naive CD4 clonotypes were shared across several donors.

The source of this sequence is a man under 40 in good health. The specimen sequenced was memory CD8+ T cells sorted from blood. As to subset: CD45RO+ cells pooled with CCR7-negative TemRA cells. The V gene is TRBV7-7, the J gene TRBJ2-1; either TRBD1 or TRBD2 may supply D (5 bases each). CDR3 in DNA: TGTGCTAGCAGCACAGGTACGGGAAATGAGCAGTTCTTC. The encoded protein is CASSTGTGNEQFF.